These 18 T cell receptor beta chains originate from one sample sequenced in a study of T cell responses to AZD1222 COVID-19 vaccine. Sequencing was performed with immunoSEQ multiplex PCR; in TCRdb, only in-frame clones are kept and a portion is missing. The repertoire includes over 130,000 clones, 92% of them detected once, and about 3.6% sits in the top ten. Here the sequenced sample was peripheral blood, taken 28 days after the second AZD1222 dose. Receptors were obtained from an adult who received the AZD1222 COVID-19 vaccine.

V and J are TRBV27 and TRBJ1-1, with D unresolved. The CDR3 loop spans 16 amino acids. Germline CDR1 MNHEY, CDR2 SMNVEV (reference sequence). V gave up 1 base and J gave up 1 base, with 13 bases separating them. CDR3 sequence: CASSLWASNSNTEAFF. The CDR3 DNA is TGTGCCAGCAGTTTATGGGCCTCAAACTCGAACACTGAAGCTTTCTTT.

This chain connects TRBV7-8 to TRBJ2-1, with TRBD2 identical over 8 bases. The junction had 8 bases not matched to a gene; V was cut back by 2 bases and J by 8 bases. Looked up from germline, CDR1 is SGHVS and CDR2 is FQNEAQ. This CDR3 is built from 15 residues. CDR3 DNA: TGTGCCAGCAGCTTACAAGCGGGAGTTTGGGATGAGCAGTTCTTC. This encodes CASSLQAGVWDEQFF.

The chain has TRBV18 and TRBJ1-1; D remains unclear. V shed 6 bases and J shed 2 bases, with 13 bases lying between them. The CDR3 has 14 amino acids. Germline lookup yields CDR1 KGHSH and CDR2 LQKENI. Here the CDR3 reads CASSAGRGNTEAFF. In DNA form, the CDR3 reads TGTGCCAGCTCGGCAGGACGGGGAAACACTGAAGCTTTCTTT.

This rearrangement joins TRBV9 to TRBJ1-3; D is ambiguous. Looked up from germline, CDR1 is SGDLS and CDR2 is YYNGEE. The CDR3 totals 14 residues. Deletions cut 0 bases from V and 2 bases from J, with 6 bases between. CDR3 sequence: CASSVDFAGNTIYF. The DNA for the CDR3 is TGTGCCAGCAGCGTAGATTTCGCTGGAAACACCATATATTTT.

This rearrangement joins TRBV27 to TRBJ1-4, with 7 bases lining up with TRBD1. Germline loops: CDR1 MNHEY, CDR2 SMNVEV (reference sequence). The length of the CDR3 is 14 residues. V was clipped by 3 bases and J by 9 bases; unmatched bases: 7. The DNA of the CDR3 is TGTGCCAGCAGTTTCCGACAGGGCAGCAAAAAACTGTTTTTT. Protein sequence: CASSFRQGSKKLFF.

The CDR3 loop is CASSELRGGFNEQYF. Here the CDR3 DNA reads TGTGCCAGCAGTGAACTTAGAGGGGGTTTCAACGAGCAGTACTTC. The gene calls are TRBV6-1 and TRBJ2-7, with D perhaps TRBD1 (6 bases). CDR1 MNHNS and CDR2 SASEGT come from the germline V gene. This CDR3 comprises 15 residues. Deletions cut 2 bases from V and 5 bases from J, with 16 bases between.

V usage is TRBV9 and J usage is TRBJ2-3; 8 nucleotides line up with TRBD1. J lost 2 bases, V lost 1 base, and 3 bases had no gene match. Germline V gene sequence: CDR1 SGDLS, CDR2 YYNGEE. The CDR3 is made up of 15 amino acids. The CDR3 DNA follows: TGTGCCAGCAGCGTACGGACAGGGATCACAGATACGCAGTATTTT. Translation gives CASSVRTGITDTQYF. Together with reference TRBV9 and TRBJ2-3, the CDR3 gives the full variable domain: DSGVTQTPKHLITATGQRVTLRCSPRSGDLSVYWYQQSLDQGLQFLIQYYNGEERAKGNILERFSAQQFPDLHSELNLSSLELGDSALYFCASSVRTGITDTQYFGPGTRLTVL.

This clone came up once. The chain employs TRBV6-5 and TRBJ2-7; 10 bases are a match to TRBD1. J was trimmed by 7 bases and V by 4 bases; bases with no gene match: 10. The CDR3 totals 15 residues. The V gene's germline CDR1 is MNHEY and CDR2 SVGAGI. CDR3 loop: CASSSPGQGPREQYF. CDR3 bases: TGTGCCAGCAGTTCTCCGGGACAGGGGCCCCGGGAGCAGTACTTC.

The chain employs TRBV4-1 and TRBJ2-5, with TRBD1 as a possible D gene (5 bases). The CDR3 length is 15 residues. Trimming cost V 2 bases and J 1 base, with 11 bases left between them. Germline CDR1 MGHRA, CDR2 YSYEKL. The CDR3 is CASSQPRQSQETQYF. CDR3 DNA: TGCGCCAGCAGCCAACCAAGACAGAGCCAAGAGACCCAGTACTTC.

CDR3 coding DNA: TGTGCCAGCAGCTCCGTAGCGGGAGGAGGATACGAGCAGTACTTC. Encoded protein: CASSSVAGGGYEQYF. The chain employs TRBV7-6 and TRBJ2-7; 10 nucleotides agree with TRBD2. V lost 4 bases to trimming and J lost 4 bases; unmatched junction nucleotides: 7. Germline CDR1 is SGHVS and CDR2 is FNYEAQ. This CDR3 spans 15 amino acids.

This clone was detected only once. This chain connects TRBV28 to TRBJ1-2; D is uncertain. From germline, CDR1 is MDHEN and CDR2 SYDVKM. Trimming left V 5 bases short and J 5 bases short, with 9 bases between. The CDR3 is 12 residues long. The CDR3 DNA follows: TGTGCCAGCAGTCCCCGGGGATATGGCTACACCTTC. Translating it yields CASSPRGYGYTF.

CDR3 in amino acids: CASSLASNEQYF. Written as DNA, the CDR3 is TGTGCCAGCAGCTTAGCGTCGAACGAGCAGTACTTC. The chain joins TRBV7-2 to TRBJ2-7; D uncertain. Trimming took 0 bases from V and 5 from J, leaving 5 bases between them. CDR3 length equals 12 residues. Germline CDR1 and CDR2: SGHTA and FQGNSA.

The genes are TRBV4-3 and TRBJ2-1; 8 bases align to TRBD2. The CDR3 has 16 residues. V shed 1 base and J 3 bases; nucleotides not matched to a gene: 5. Germline lookup yields CDR1 LGHNA and CDR2 YSLEER. DNA of the CDR3: TGCGCCAGCAGCCAAGTACTAGCGGAGTTCTACAATGAGCAGTTCTTC. It encodes CASSQVLAEFYNEQFF.

This rearrangement joins TRBV11-2 to TRBJ1-4; D is possibly TRBD1 (5 bases). This CDR3 has 15 residues. Germline V lookup: CDR1 SGHAT, CDR2 FQNNGV. V was cut by 1 base and J by 7 bases, with 13 bases left in between. CDR3 region: CASSLGGGPVEKLFF. In DNA, the CDR3 is TGTGCCAGCAGCTTAGGTGGGGGACCGGTTGAAAAACTGTTTTTT.

The chain joins TRBV12-3 or TRBV12-4 to TRBJ1-2, with 9 bases aligning to TRBD1. J lost 4 bases, V lost 4 bases, and 1 base had no gene match. This CDR3 spans 13 amino acids. The CDR3 DNA reads as TGTGCCAGCAGTTGGGACAGGGTCTATGGCTACACCTTC. This codes for CASSWDRVYGYTF.

This clone appeared once. This chain joins TRBV30 and TRBJ1-5, with a weak D call TRBD1 (5 bases). The CDR3 contains 13 residues. Germline V gene data show CDR1 as GTSNPN and CDR2 as SVGIG (reference sequence). Trimming pared 2 bases from V and 6 bases from J, leaving 11 bases between. CDR3 region: CAWSMGTGQPQHF. In nucleotides, the CDR3 is TGTGCCTGGAGTATGGGTACAGGTCAGCCCCAGCATTTT.

The CDR3 DNA is TGTGCCAGCAGCGTCAGTTCTGTAAGAGTCTCTGGGTCTGGAAACACCATATATTTT. Its protein is CASSVSSVRVSGSGNTIYF. This chain joins TRBV9 and TRBJ1-3, with D uncertain. Germline loops: CDR1 SGDLS, CDR2 YYNGEE. Between the trimmed V and J ends, which lost 2 bases and 1 base, there was a span of 22 bases. CDR3 length: 19 amino acids.

This sequence joins TRBV7-9 and TRBJ2-7; 8 bases are a match to TRBD1. In germline, CDR1 is SEHNR, CDR2 FQNEAQ (reference sequence). The CDR3 runs to 14 residues. V dropped 5 bases and J dropped 6; count of bases not matched to a gene: 9. This CDR3 is CASSTTGGDVEQYF. CDR3 nucleotide sequence: TGTGCCAGCAGCACCACAGGGGGAGACGTCGAGCAGTACTTC. Together with reference TRBV7-9 and TRBJ2-7, the CDR3 gives the full variable domain: DTGVSQNPRHKITKRGQNVTFRCDPISEHNRLYWYRQTLGQGPEFLTYFQNEAQLEKSRLLSDRFSAERPKGSFSTLEIQRTEQGDSAMYLCASSTTGGDVEQYFGPGTRLTVT.